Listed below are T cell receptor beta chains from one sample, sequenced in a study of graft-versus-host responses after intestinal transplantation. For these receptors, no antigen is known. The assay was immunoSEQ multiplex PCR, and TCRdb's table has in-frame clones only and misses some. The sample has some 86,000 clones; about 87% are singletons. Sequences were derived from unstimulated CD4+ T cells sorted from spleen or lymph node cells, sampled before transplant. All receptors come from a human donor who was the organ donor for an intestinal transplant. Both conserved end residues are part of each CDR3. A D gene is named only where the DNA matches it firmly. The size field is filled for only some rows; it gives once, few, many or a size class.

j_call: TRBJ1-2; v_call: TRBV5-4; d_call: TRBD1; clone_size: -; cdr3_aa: CASSSTPGTAIYGYTF; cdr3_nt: TGTGCCAGCAGCTCGACCCCCGGGACAGCGATCTATGGCTACACCTTC
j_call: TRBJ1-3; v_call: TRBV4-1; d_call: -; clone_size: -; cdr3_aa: CASSHRNTAPGNTIYF; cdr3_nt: TGCGCCAGCAGCCATCGTAATACAGCCCCTGGAAACACCATATATTTT
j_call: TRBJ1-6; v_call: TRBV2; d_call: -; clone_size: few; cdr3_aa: CASSEESARYSPLHF; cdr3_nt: TGTGCCAGCAGTGAAGAAAGTGCCCGGTATTCACCCCTCCACTTT
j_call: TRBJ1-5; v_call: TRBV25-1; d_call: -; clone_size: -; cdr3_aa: CASSESRTDLRPQHF; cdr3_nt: TGTGCCAGCAGTGAATCGAGGACAGACTTACGGCCCCAGCATTTT
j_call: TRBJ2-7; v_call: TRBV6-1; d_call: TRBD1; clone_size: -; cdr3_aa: CASRDRGTTYEQYF; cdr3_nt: TGTGCCAGCAGGGACAGGGGGACAACCTACGAGCAGTACTTC
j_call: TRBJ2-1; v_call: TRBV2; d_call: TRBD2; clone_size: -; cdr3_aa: CASSRTSGGAAQFF; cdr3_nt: TGTGCCAGCTCTAGGACTAGCGGGGGGGCGGCGCAGTTCTTC
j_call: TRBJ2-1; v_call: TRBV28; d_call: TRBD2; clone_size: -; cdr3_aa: CASSSGTSGIGEQFF; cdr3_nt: TGTGCCAGCAGTTCCGGGACTAGCGGGATAGGTGAGCAGTTCTTC
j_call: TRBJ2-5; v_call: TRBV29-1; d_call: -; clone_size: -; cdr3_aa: CSVLTRGGETQYF; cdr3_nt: TGCAGCGTCCTCACCAGGGGCGGGGAGACCCAGTACTTC
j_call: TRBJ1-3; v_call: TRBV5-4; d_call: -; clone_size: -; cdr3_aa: CASSPGGAGNTIYF; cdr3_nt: TGTGCCAGCAGCCCTGGGGGGGCTGGAAACACCATATATTTT
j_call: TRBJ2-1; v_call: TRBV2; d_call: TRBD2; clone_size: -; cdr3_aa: CASSFERLAGDNEQFF; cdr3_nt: TGTGCCAGCAGTTTCGAACGACTAGCGGGAGACAATGAGCAGTTCTTC
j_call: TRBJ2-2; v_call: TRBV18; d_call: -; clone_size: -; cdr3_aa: CASSPLAGPSTGELFF; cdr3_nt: TGTGCCAGCTCACCACTCGCGGGACCATCCACCGGGGAGCTGTTTTTT
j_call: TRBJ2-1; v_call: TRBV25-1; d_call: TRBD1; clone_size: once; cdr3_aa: CASSESSNRGTNEQFF; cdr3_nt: TGTGCCAGCAGTGAATCATCTAACAGGGGCACCAATGAGCAGTTCTTC
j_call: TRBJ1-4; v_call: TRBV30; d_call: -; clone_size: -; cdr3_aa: CAWSSGGGTTNEKLFF; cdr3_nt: TGTGCCTGGAGTTCCGGTGGGGGGACAACTAATGAAAAACTGTTTTTT
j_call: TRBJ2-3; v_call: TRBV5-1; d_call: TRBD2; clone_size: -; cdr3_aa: CASSWGLAGDTQYF; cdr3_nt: TGCGCCAGCAGCTGGGGACTAGCGGGAGATACGCAGTATTTT
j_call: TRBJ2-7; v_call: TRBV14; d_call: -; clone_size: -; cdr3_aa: CASSLNMAAHLYEQYF; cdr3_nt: TGTGCCAGCAGCCTAAACATGGCGGCTCACCTCTACGAGCAGTACTTC
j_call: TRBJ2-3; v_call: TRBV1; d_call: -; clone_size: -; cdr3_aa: CTSSLKRWGLAGPRTDTQYF; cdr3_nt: TGCACCAGCAGCCTTAAAAGGTGGGGACTAGCGGGGCCTCGCACAGATACGCAGTATTTT
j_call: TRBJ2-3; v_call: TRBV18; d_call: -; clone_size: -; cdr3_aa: CASSAGDTQYF; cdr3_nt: TGTGCCAGCTCGGCCGGGGATACGCAGTATTTT
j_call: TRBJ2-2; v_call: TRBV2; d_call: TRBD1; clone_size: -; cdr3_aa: CASSPTGQGRNGELFF; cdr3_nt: TGTGCCAGCAGCCCGACGGGACAGGGTAGGAACGGGGAGCTGTTTTTT